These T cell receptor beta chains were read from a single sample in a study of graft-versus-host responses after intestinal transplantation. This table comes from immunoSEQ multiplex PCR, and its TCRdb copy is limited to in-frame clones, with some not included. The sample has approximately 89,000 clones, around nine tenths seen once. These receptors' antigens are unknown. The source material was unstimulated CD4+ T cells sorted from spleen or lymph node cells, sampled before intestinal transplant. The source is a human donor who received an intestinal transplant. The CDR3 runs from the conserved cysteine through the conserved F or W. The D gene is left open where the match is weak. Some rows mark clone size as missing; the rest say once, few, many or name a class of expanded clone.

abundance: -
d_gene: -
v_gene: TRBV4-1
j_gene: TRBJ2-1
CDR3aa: CASSQDGGTPVGSYNEQFF
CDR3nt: TGCGCCAGCAGCCAAGATGGAGGGACTCCGGTGGGGTCCTACAATGAGCAGTTCTTC

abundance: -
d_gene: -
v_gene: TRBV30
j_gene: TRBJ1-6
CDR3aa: CAWSVRNSPLHF
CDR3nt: TGTGCCTGGAGTGTACGGAATTCACCCCTCCACTTT

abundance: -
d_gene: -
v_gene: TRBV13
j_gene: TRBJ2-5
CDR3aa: CASSLVLGQQETQYF
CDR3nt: TGTGCCAGCAGCTTAGTATTGGGCCAGCAAGAGACCCAGTACTTC

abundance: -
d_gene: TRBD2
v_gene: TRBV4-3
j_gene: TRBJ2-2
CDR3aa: CASSDLSGGTGGELFF
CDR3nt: TGCGCCAGCAGCGACCTCAGCGGGGGAACAGGCGGGGAGCTGTTTTTT

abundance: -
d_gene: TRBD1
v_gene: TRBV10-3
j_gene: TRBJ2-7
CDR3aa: CAISLNRGVGEQYF
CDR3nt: TGTGCCATCAGTTTGAACAGGGGGGTAGGCGAGCAGTACTTC

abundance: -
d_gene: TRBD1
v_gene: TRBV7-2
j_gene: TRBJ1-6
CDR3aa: CASSWGTGSRSYNSPLHF
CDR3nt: TGTGCCAGCAGCTGGGGGACAGGTTCGCGCTCCTATAATTCACCCCTCCACTTT

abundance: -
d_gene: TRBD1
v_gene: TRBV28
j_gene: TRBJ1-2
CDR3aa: CASSPGQAPYGYTF
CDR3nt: TGTGCCAGCAGTCCGGGACAGGCTCCTTATGGCTACACCTTC

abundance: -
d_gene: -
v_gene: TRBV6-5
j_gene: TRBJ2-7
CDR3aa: CASSYGERLTYEQYF
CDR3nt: TGTGCCAGCAGTTACGGAGAGCGCCTAACCTACGAGCAGTACTTC

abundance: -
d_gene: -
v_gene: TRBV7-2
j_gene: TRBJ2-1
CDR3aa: CASSLDLGGYNEQFF
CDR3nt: TGTGCCAGCAGCTTAGACCTGGGAGGATACAATGAGCAGTTCTTC

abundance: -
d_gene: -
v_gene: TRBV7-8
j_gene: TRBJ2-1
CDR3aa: CASSLGVAQFF
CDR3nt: TGTGCCAGCAGCTTAGGGGTAGCGCAGTTCTTC

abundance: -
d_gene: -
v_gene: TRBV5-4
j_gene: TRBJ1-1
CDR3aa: CASSLTIGRADTEAFF
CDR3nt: TGTGCCAGCAGCCTCACAATCGGCAGGGCGGACACTGAAGCTTTCTTT

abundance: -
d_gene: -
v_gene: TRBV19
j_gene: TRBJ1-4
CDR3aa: CASSWSLATNEKLFF
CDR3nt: TGTGCCAGTAGCTGGTCCCTAGCAACTAATGAAAAACTGTTTTTT

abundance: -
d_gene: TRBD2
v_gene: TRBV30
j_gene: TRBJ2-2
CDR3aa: CAWSVRGGVTGELFF
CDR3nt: TGTGCCTGGAGTGTACGCGGGGGAGTCACCGGGGAGCTGTTTTTT

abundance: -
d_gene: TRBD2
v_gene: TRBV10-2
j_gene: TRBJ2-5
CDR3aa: CASSERGLLAGGLETQYF
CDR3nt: TGCGCCAGCAGTGAGAGAGGACTACTAGCGGGAGGACTGGAGACCCAGTACTTC

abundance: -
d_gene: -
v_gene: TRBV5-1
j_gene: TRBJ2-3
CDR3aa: CASSDSVLARPLTGTQYF
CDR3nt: TGCGCCAGCAGCGATTCGGTTCTAGCGAGACCCCTAACGGGTACGCAGTATTTT

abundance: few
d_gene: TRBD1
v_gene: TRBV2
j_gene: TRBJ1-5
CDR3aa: CASKRDRAGNQPQHF
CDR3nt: TGTGCCAGCAAGAGGGACAGGGCAGGCAATCAGCCCCAGCATTTT

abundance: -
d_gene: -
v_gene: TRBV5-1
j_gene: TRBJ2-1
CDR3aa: CASSVGPQNNEQFF
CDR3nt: TGCGCCAGCAGCGTGGGGCCCCAAAACAATGAGCAGTTCTTC

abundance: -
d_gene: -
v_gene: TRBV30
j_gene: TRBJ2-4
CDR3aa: CAWTSGLAKNIQYF
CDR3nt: TGTGCCTGGACCTCAGGTTTAGCCAAAAACATTCAGTACTTC

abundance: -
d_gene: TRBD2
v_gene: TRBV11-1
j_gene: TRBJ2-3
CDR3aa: CASRSITAGGGTDTQYF
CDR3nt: TGTGCCAGCAGATCAATTACGGCGGGGGGCGGCACAGATACGCAGTATTTT

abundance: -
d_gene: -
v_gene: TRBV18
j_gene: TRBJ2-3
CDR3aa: CASSITDTQYF
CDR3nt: TGTGCCAGCTCCATCACAGATACGCAGTATTTT

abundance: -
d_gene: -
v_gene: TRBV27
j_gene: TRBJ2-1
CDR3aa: CASRRETYNEQFF
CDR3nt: TGTGCCAGCAGGCGAGAAACCTACAATGAGCAGTTCTTC

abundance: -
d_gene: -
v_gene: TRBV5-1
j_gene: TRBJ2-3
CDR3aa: CASRLLLGGTADTQYF
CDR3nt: TGCGCCAGCAGACTACTGCTTGGCGGGACGGCAGATACGCAGTATTTT

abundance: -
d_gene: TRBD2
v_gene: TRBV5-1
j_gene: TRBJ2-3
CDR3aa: CASSLAAGGTDTQYF
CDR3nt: TGCGCCAGCAGCTTGGCAGCGGGGGGCACAGATACGCAGTATTTT

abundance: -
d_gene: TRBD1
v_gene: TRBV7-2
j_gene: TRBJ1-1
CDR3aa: CASSPHPDRHTEAFF
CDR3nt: TGTGCCAGCAGCCCCCACCCGGACAGGCACACTGAAGCTTTCTTT

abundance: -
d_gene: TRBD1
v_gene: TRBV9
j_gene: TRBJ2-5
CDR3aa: CASSVQTGSEQYF
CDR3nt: TGTGCCAGCAGCGTACAGACAGGGAGTGAGCAGTACTTC

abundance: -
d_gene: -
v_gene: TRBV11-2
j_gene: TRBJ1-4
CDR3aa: CASSSGGADEKLFF
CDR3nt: TGTGCCAGCAGCTCCGGAGGGGCCGATGAAAAACTGTTTTTT

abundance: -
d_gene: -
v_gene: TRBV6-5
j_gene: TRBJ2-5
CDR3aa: CASSYGATQETQYF
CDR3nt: TGTGCCAGCAGTTACGGGGCCACCCAAGAGACCCAGTACTTC

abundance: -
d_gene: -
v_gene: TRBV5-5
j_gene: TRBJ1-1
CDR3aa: CASSLDRVTEAFF
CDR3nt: TGTGCCAGCAGCTTGGACAGGGTGACTGAAGCTTTCTTT

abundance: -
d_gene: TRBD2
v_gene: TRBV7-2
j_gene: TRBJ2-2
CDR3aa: CASSPGLAGGPGELFF
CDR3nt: TGTGCCAGCAGCCCCGGACTAGCGGGGGGACCCGGGGAGCTGTTTTTT

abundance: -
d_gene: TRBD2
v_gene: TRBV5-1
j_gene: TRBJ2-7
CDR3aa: CASSLAGTRSYEQYF
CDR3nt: TGCGCCAGCAGCCTGGCCGGGACTAGGTCCTACGAGCAGTACTTC

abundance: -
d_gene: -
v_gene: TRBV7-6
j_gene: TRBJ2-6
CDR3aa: CASSIQGSGANVLTF
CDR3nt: TGTGCCAGCAGTATTCAGGGATCTGGGGCCAACGTCCTGACTTTC

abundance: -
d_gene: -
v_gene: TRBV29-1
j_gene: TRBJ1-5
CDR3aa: CSVFDRGQNQPQHF
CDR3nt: TGCAGCGTCTTCGACAGAGGCCAGAATCAGCCCCAGCATTTT

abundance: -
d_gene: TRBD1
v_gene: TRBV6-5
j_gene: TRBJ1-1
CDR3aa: CASSLGSGGGYTEAFF
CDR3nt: TGTGCCAGCAGTTTGGGATCAGGGGGCGGGTACACTGAAGCTTTCTTT

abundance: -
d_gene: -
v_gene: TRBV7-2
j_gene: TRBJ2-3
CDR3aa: CASSPGRATDTQYF
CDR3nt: TGTGCCAGCAGCCCCGGCAGGGCGACAGATACGCAGTATTTT

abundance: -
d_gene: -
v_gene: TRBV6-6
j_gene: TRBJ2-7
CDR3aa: CASSKGGLSSYEQYF
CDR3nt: TGTGCCAGCAGTAAGGGGGGGTTGAGTTCCTACGAGCAGTACTTC

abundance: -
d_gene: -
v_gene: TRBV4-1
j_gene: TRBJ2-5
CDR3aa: CASSQERGETQYF
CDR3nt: TGCGCCAGCAGCCAAGAAAGGGGTGAGACCCAGTACTTC

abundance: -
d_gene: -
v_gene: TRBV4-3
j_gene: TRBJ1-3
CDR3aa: CASSQVGTAGNTIYF
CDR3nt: TGCGCCAGCAGCCAGGTTGGTACAGCTGGAAACACCATATATTTT

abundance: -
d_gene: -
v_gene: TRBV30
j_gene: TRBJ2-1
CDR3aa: CAWSPWTGRGNEQFF
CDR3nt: TGTGCCTGGAGTCCCTGGACAGGGAGGGGCAATGAGCAGTTCTTC

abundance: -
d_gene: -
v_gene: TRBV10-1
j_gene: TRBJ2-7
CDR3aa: CASSESGVSYEQYF
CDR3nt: TGCGCCAGCAGTGAGTCGGGAGTGAGCTACGAGCAGTACTTC

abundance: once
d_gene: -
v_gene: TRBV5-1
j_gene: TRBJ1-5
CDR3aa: CASSFDASNQPQHF
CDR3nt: TGCGCCAGCAGCTTCGATGCGAGCAATCAGCCCCAGCATTTT

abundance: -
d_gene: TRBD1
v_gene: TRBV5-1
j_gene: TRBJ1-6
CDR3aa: CASSFSGGNPNSPLHF
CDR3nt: TGCGCCAGCAGCTTCTCAGGGGGCAATCCTAATTCACCCCTCCACTTT

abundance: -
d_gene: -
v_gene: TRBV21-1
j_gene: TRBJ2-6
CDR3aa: CASSKGQGGGWGANVLTF
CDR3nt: TGTGCCAGCAGCAAAGGGCAGGGAGGGGGTTGGGGGGCCAACGTCCTGACTTTC

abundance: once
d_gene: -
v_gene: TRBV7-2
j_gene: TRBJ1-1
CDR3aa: CASSPGSHTEAFF
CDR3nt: TGTGCCAGCAGCCCAGGGTCCCACACTGAAGCTTTCTTT

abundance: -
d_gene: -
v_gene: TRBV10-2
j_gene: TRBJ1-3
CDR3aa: CASSETSGNTIYF
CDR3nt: TGCGCCAGCAGTGAGACTTCTGGAAACACCATATATTTT

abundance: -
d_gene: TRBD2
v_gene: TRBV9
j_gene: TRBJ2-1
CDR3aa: CASSTSGTSDYNEQFF
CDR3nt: TGTGCCAGCAGCACCTCCGGGACTAGCGACTACAATGAGCAGTTCTTC